Below, 21 T cell receptor beta chains from the same sample are listed, as sequenced in a study of cytomegalovirus exposure and HLA in healthy donors. The PCR contained 60 Vbeta and 13 Jbeta primers. Produced via immunoSEQ multiplex PCR; TCRdb's table is partial and in-frame only. The sample has more than 80,000 clones, about four fifths seen once. Sequenced input: PBMCs. These receptors all come from a female donor in good health and CMV-seropositive.

The chain joins TRBV5-1 to TRBJ1-1; D is unresolved. The CDR3 has 14 amino acids. Trimming removed 0 bases at V and 1 base at J, with 7 bases between. Germline-derived CDR1 and CDR2 are SGHRS and YFSETQ. In DNA, the CDR3 is TGCGCCAGCAGCTTGGTTGCGGAGAACACTGAAGCTTTCTTT. Encoded protein: CASSLVAENTEAFF.

This chain links TRBV6-1 with TRBJ2-7; possible D gene TRBD1, 5 bases. The CDR3 is 14 residues long. The V gene's germline CDR1 is MNHNS and CDR2 SASEGT. Trimming took 6 bases from V and 2 from J, leaving 14 bases between them. The CDR3 loop reads CASRVVQDTYEQYF. The CDR3 DNA is TGTGCCAGCAGGGTAGTACAGGACACCTACGAGCAGTACTTC.

V and J are TRBV6-1 and TRBJ1-2; TRBD1 matches at 7 bases. With V trimmed by 9 bases and J by 4 bases, 8 bases remained unmatched. The CDR3 contains 13 residues. Germline V gene lookup returns CDR1 MNHNS and CDR2 SASEGT. The CDR3 is CASKQGTLYGYTF. The CDR3 nucleotides read TGTGCCAGTAAACAGGGGACCCTCTATGGCTACACCTTC.

This sequence joins TRBV13 and TRBJ1-6; 7 nucleotides agree with TRBD1. The CDR3 length is 14 residues. V lost 4 bases to trimming and J lost 7 bases; unmatched junction nucleotides: 4. The V gene's germline CDR1 is PRHDT and CDR2 FYEKMQ (reference sequence). CDR3 DNA sequence: TGTGCCAGCAGCTATGGGACAGAAAATTCACCCCTCCACTTT. As protein: CASSYGTENSPLHF. Supplemented by reference TRBV13 and TRBJ1-6, the full variable domain reads AAGVIQSPRHLIKEKRETATLKCYPIPRHDTVYWYQQGPGQDPQFLISFYEKMQSDKGSIPDRFSAQQFSDYHSELNMSSLELGDSALYFCASSYGTENSPLHFGNGTRLTVT.

The chain links TRBV2 to TRBJ2-1; 13 bases agree with TRBD2. Germline V lookup: CDR1 SNHLY, CDR2 FYNNEI. The CDR3 sequence is 18 residues long. J gave up 4 bases and V 4 bases, and 10 bases lay outside the gene matches. CDR3 loop: CASSGGLAGTTRYNEQFF. The CDR3 DNA reads as TGTGCCAGCAGTGGGGGACTAGCGGGGACAACCCGTTACAATGAGCAGTTCTTC.

The genes are TRBV10-3 and TRBJ2-1; no clear D. CDR3 size: 11 residues. V lost 10 bases, J lost 2 bases, and 6 bases lay in between. The V gene's germline CDR1 is ENHRY and CDR2 SYGVKD. In DNA form, the CDR3 reads TGTGCCACCGCAGCCTACAATGAGCAGTTCTTC. Its protein is CATAAYNEQFF.

This chain uses TRBV5-6 with TRBJ2-7; TRBD2 agrees at 7 bases. J gave up 3 bases and V 7 bases, and 10 bases lay outside the gene matches. From germline, CDR1 is SGHDT and CDR2 YYEEEE. The CDR3 runs 14 residues. The CDR3 sequence is CASSLGGSIYEQYF. The DNA for the CDR3 is TGTGCCAGCTCCCTGGGAGGGAGTATCTACGAGCAGTACTTC.

This chain's CDR3 is CAISEDRYLEAFF. DNA for the CDR3: TGTGCCATCAGTGAGGACAGATACCTAGAAGCTTTCTTT. The rearrangement uses TRBV10-3 and TRBJ1-1; possible D gene TRBD1, 5 bases. Germline CDR1 and CDR2: ENHRY and SYGVKD. Trimming took 2 bases from V and 8 from J, leaving 12 bases between them. The CDR3 is 13 amino acids.

This chain connects TRBV7-9 to TRBJ2-2; 8 bases line up with TRBD2. CDR1 is SEHNR, CDR2 FQNEAQ, per germline (reference sequence). The CDR3 covers 15 residues. Trimming cost V 5 bases and J 5 bases; bases outside gene matches: 7. The CDR3 DNA is TGTGCCAGCAGCCCTGTAGCGGGAAGGACCGGGGAGCTGTTTTTT. It translates to CASSPVAGRTGELFF. The full variable domain, completed using reference TRBV7-9 and TRBJ2-2, is DTGVSQNPRHKITKRGQNVTFRCDPISEHNRLYWYRQTLGQGPEFLTYFQNEAQLEKSRLLSDRFSAERPKGSFSTLEIQRTEQGDSAMYLCASSPVAGRTGELFFGEGSRLTVL.

V gene TRBV2 combines with J gene TRBJ2-7, with a weak D call TRBD2 (6 bases). Gene TRBJ2-1 matches the end of the DNA better, so the J call may be wrong. From germline, CDR1 is SNHLY and CDR2 FYNNEI. The CDR3 has 14 residues. This CDR3 is CASSVETSYNEQFF. For the CDR3, the DNA is TGTGCCAGCAGTGTTGAGACTAGCTACAATGAGCAGTTCTTC.

This clone came up once. The V call is TRBV19, the J call TRBJ1-5, with unresolved D. The CDR3 consists of 14 residues. Trimming took 0 bases from V and 5 from J, leaving 8 bases between them. CDR1 LNHDA and CDR2 SQIVND come from the germline V gene (reference sequence). The CDR3 is CASSIEGTHQPQHF. The CDR3 DNA is TGTGCCAGTAGTATAGAGGGCACCCATCAGCCCCAGCATTTT.

This clone was counted a single time. The V call is TRBV2, the J call TRBJ1-1, with 11 nucleotides matching TRBD1. The germline V gene encodes CDR1 SNHLY and CDR2 FYNNEI. V gave up 4 bases and J gave up 5 bases; unmatched junction bases: 3. The CDR3 loop spans 14 amino acids. CDR3 sequence: CASSVGTGGTEAFF. The CDR3 DNA reads as TGTGCCAGCAGTGTAGGGACAGGGGGGACTGAAGCTTTCTTT.

The J gene is TRBJ1-1, the V gene TRBV13; D is undetermined. CDR3 length: 13 residues. With 9 bases removed from V and 0 bases from J, the gap between germline ends came to 11 bases. The germline V gene encodes CDR1 PRHDT and CDR2 FYEKMQ (reference sequence). The CDR3 DNA follows: TGTGCCAGTGCCAGCCAGGTGAACACTGAAGCTTTCTTT. This codes for CASASQVNTEAFF. Looking up the rest from reference TRBV13 and TRBJ1-1 gives the full variable domain: AAGVIQSPRHLIKEKRETATLKCYPIPRHDTVYWYQQGPGQDPQFLISFYEKMQSDKGSIPDRFSAQQFSDYHSELNMSSLELGDSALYFCASASQVNTEAFFGQGTRLTVV.

This chain links TRBV28 with TRBJ2-1; 7 bases match TRBD1. V trimming: 6 bases; J trimming: 14 bases; junction bases outside the gene matches: 19. The CDR3 runs 15 residues. Germline values: CDR1 MDHEN, CDR2 SYDVKM. The CDR3 here is CASRQTGTRTGVKFF. In DNA, the CDR3 is TGTGCCAGCAGGCAGACCGGAACCAGGACAGGAGTTAAGTTCTTC.

The chain couples TRBV10-2 to TRBJ2-7; 15 nucleotides line up with TRBD2. The CDR3 totals 15 residues. Germline V CDR1 and CDR2: WSHSY, SAAADI. The V gene end was trimmed by 6 bases and the J gene end by 9 bases; junction bases not matched to a gene: 9. The CDR3 spells CASRPPGLAGGMQYF. The CDR3 bases are TGCGCCAGCAGGCCCCCGGGACTAGCGGGAGGCATGCAGTACTTC.

The rearrangement links TRBV5-6 to TRBJ2-3; 11 bases align to TRBD2. In germline, CDR1 is SGHDT, CDR2 YYEEEE. The V and J ends lost 0 bases and 3 bases, in that order; junction bases with no gene match: 6. The CDR3 sequence is 17 residues long. The CDR3 region has the DNA TGTGCCAGCAGCTTGGTTACTAGCGGGAGTAGGACAGATACGCAGTATTTT. Residues: CASSLVTSGSRTDTQYF.

V gene TRBV6-6 combines with J gene TRBJ1-5; TRBD1 aligns across 8 bases. This CDR3 is built from 16 residues. Germline-derived CDR1 and CDR2 are MNHNY and SVGAGI (reference sequence). Trimming removed 7 bases from V and 0 bases from J; junction bases left unmatched: 8. The CDR3, as DNA: TGTGCCAGCATCCAAATGGGACAGGATAGCAATCAGCCCCAGCATTTT. Translating gives CASIQMGQDSNQPQHF.

This clone was detected only a few times. The rearrangement uses TRBV7-9 and TRBJ2-1; 9 bases align to TRBD2. Germline values: CDR1 SEHNR, CDR2 FQNEAQ (reference sequence). CDR3 size: 16 residues. V trimming: 2 bases; J trimming: 2 bases; junction bases outside the gene matches: 4. CDR3 residues: CASSLIGLATYNEQFF. CDR3 nucleotide sequence: TGTGCCAGCAGCTTAATCGGACTAGCGACCTACAATGAGCAGTTCTTC.

V and J are TRBV19 and TRBJ2-3; TRBD2 matches at 7 bases. The CDR3 has 15 residues. CDR1 is LNHDA, CDR2 SQIVND, per germline (reference sequence). J was trimmed by 1 base and V by 5 bases; bases with no gene match: 6. The CDR3 spells CASSGSGARTDTQYF. The CDR3 coding sequence is TGTGCCAGTAGTGGGAGCGGGGCGCGCACAGATACGCAGTATTTT. Looking up the rest from reference TRBV19 and TRBJ2-3 gives the full variable domain: DGGITQSPKYLFRKEGQNVTLSCEQNLNHDAMYWYRQDPGQGLRLIYYSQIVNDFQKGDIAEGYSVSREKKESFPLTVTSAQKNPTAFYLCASSGSGARTDTQYFGPGTRLTVL.

This clone came up a few times. V and J are TRBV11-2 and TRBJ2-3, with D tentatively TRBD1 (5 bases). Trimming stripped 3 bases from V and 4 bases from J, with 11 bases between. The CDR3 has 14 amino acids. Germline assignment: CDR1 SGHAT and CDR2 FQNNGV. CDR3 sequence reads: CASSLWQGADTQYF. The CDR3 DNA sequence: TGTGCCAGCAGCTTGTGGCAGGGCGCAGATACGCAGTATTTT.

The chain is built from TRBV13 and TRBJ1-1; D is ambiguous. This CDR3 comprises 18 residues. Germline V lookup: CDR1 PRHDT, CDR2 FYEKMQ (reference sequence). Trimming stripped 3 bases from V and 4 bases from J, with 24 bases between. The CDR3 nucleotides are TGTGCCAGCAGCTTGCGTGGAGGCCGGCCAGGCAATGGCACTGAAGCTTTCTTT. Translating it yields CASSLRGGRPGNGTEAFF.